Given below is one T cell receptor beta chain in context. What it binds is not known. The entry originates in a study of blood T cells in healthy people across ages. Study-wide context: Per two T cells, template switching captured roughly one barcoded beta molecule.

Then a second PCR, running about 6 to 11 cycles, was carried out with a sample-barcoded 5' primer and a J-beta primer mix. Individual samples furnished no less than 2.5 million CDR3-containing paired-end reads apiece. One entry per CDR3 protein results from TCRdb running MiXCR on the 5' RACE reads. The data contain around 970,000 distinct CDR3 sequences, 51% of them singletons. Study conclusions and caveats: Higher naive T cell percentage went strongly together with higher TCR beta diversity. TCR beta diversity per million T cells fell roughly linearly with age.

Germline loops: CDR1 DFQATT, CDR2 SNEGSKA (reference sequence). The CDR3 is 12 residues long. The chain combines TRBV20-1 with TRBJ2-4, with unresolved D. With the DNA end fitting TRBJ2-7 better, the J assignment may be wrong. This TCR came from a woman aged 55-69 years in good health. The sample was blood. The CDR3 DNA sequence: TGCAGTGCCACACCGGTAGGCGACGAGCAGTACTTC. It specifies CSATPVGDEQYF.